The 26 T cell receptor beta chains given below trace back to one sample, sequenced in a study of post-analysis software for immune sequencing data. Their target antigens are unknown. Study-wide results and limits: Compared with controls, patients had more of roughly five TRBV segments, including TRBV5-6, TRBV5-1 and TRBV20-1.

Unique molecular identifiers were built into the TCR beta cDNA libraries. In TCRdb, the PCR reads were re-called with MiXCR into one record per CDR3 protein. Of around 200,000 distinct CDR3 sequences listed, 25% to 35% are singletons. The sequencing sample was made of blood. The receptors were sampled from a girl younger than 18 with multiple sclerosis.

This clonotype came up many times. The J gene is TRBJ2-1, the V gene TRBV5-1, with TRBD1 matching 7 bases. V shed 3 bases and J 5 bases; nucleotides not matched to a gene: 8. Germline V gives CDR1 SGHRS, CDR2 YFSETQ. This CDR3 contains 15 residues. The CDR3 loop is CASSSPYGTDNEQFF. CDR3 sequence (DNA): TGCGCCAGCAGCTCACCCTACGGGACAGACAATGAGCAGTTCTTC.

For this clonotype: A much bigger clone sits one base away, suggesting this may be a read error. The chain's CDR3 is CTSSPGQGARSYGYTF. DNA for the CDR3: TGTACCAGCTCACCTGGACAGGGGGCGCGTTCCTATGGCTACACCTTC. The chain uses TRBV18 and TRBJ1-2, with 11 positions matching TRBD1. CDR1 and CDR2 from the germline V gene are KGHSH and LQKENI. CDR3 size: 16 residues. Full variable domain (rest looked up from reference TRBV18 and TRBJ1-2): NAGVMQNPRHLVRRRGQEARLRCSPMKGHSHVYWYRQLPEEGLKFMVYLQKENIIDESGMPKERFSAEFPKEGPSILRIQQVVRGDSAAYFCTSSPGQGARSYGYTFGSGTRLTVV.

Ten or more counts support this clonotype. The chain combines TRBV29-1 with TRBJ1-4; D may be TRBD1 (6 bases). V lost 6 bases and J 5 bases, leaving 13 bases between the germline ends. CDR3 length: 13 residues. CDR1 is SQVTM and CDR2 is ANQGSEA in the germline V gene. Here the CDR3 reads CSVRGGKNEKLFF. DNA of the CDR3: TGCAGCGTACGAGGGGGTAAAAATGAAAAACTGTTTTTT.

The V call is TRBV7-9, the J call TRBJ2-1; 11 positions match TRBD1. Germline loops: CDR1 SEHNR, CDR2 FQNEAQ (reference sequence). The length of the CDR3 is 14 residues. V lost 4 bases to trimming and J lost 10 bases; unmatched junction nucleotides: 6. The CDR3 region has the DNA TGTGCCAGCAGCTCGGGACAGGGGGACTACGAGCAGTTCTTC. Protein product: CASSSGQGDYEQFF.

The V and J genes are TRBV7-9 and TRBJ2-1; 7 nucleotides match TRBD2. The V and J ends lost 5 bases and 5 bases, in that order; junction bases with no gene match: 12. The CDR3 contains 16 residues. Germline CDR1 SEHNR, CDR2 FQNEAQ (reference sequence). The CDR3 DNA reads as TGTGCCAGCAGCCCACAGACTAGCCCTTCCGACAATGAGCAGTTCTTC. Translating gives CASSPQTSPSDNEQFF.

This chain connects TRBV5-1 to TRBJ2-7; D uncertain. Trimming removed 3 bases from V and 6 bases from J, with 16 bases in between. Germline assignment: CDR1 SGHRS and CDR2 YFSETQ. CDR3 length equals 14 residues. Here the CDR3 reads CASSWEGPRFEQYF. The DNA of the CDR3 is TGCGCCAGCAGCTGGGAAGGACCCAGGTTCGAGCAGTACTTC.

This clonotype has ten or more counts. V and J are TRBV20-1 and TRBJ2-1, with D maybe TRBD1 (6 bases). Germline values: CDR1 DFQATT, CDR2 SNEGSKA (reference sequence). This CDR3 has 16 amino acids. Trimming pared 0 bases from V and 4 bases from J, leaving 16 bases between. CDR3 in DNA: TGCAGTGCTAGAGATCTAGCCGGGGACACATACAATGAGCAGTTCTTC. The encoded protein is CSARDLAGDTYNEQFF.

The chain is built from TRBV4-2 and TRBJ1-5; unclear D gene. Trimming shortened V by 3 bases and J by 9 bases, and 18 bases separated the two germline ends. The V gene's germline CDR1 is LGHNA and CDR2 YNFKEQ. The CDR3 runs to 15 residues. The CDR3 DNA follows: TGTGCCAGCAGCCAGTCGACGGGGTCAATCGGGCCCCAGCATTTT. It codes for CASSQSTGSIGPQHF.

This clonotype was observed at least ten times. The genes are TRBV29-1 and TRBJ2-1; 11 bases match TRBD2. Germline lookup yields CDR1 SQVTM and CDR2 ANQGSEA. The CDR3 loop spans 14 amino acids. The V segment lost 6 bases and the J segment 5 bases; nucleotides outside the gene matches: 6. The CDR3 reads CSVRSSGGDNEQFF. The CDR3 nucleotides are TGCAGCGTAAGGAGTAGCGGGGGGGACAATGAGCAGTTCTTC.

A remark on this clonotype: An end of the junction differs from the germline gene, which may be a read error. This sequence joins TRBV27 and TRBJ2-7; the match to TRBD2 covers 12 bases. Germline CDR1 MNHEY, CDR2 SMNVEV (reference sequence). The CDR3 has 14 residues. The CDR3 loop is CASSWGLAGYGQYF. Written as DNA, the CDR3 is TGTGCCAGCAGTTGGGGACTAGCGGGCTACGGGCAGTACTTC.

This clonotype was picked up a small number of times. The rearrangement uses TRBV28 and TRBJ1-3; D unclear. V was clipped by 5 bases and J by 4 bases, with 12 bases between them. This CDR3 has 14 amino acids. Germline V gives CDR1 MDHEN, CDR2 SYDVKM. The CDR3 nucleotides read TGTGCCAGCAGTCTCCCGGGCGCGGGAAACACCATATATTTT. Amino acids: CASSLPGAGNTIYF.

The sample holds many counts of this clonotype. The rearrangement uses TRBV2 and TRBJ2-6; unclear D gene. The V end was cut by 6 bases, the J end by 0 bases, with 3 bases between. The CDR3 covers 13 residues. The germline gives CDR1 SNHLY, CDR2 FYNNEI. The DNA for the CDR3 is TGTGCCAGCAGGGTCTCTGGGGCCAACGTCCTGACTTTC. It is translated as CASRVSGANVLTF.

Only a few counts were recorded for this clonotype. This chain links TRBV7-3 with TRBJ1-2; D remains unclear. Germline lookup yields CDR1 SGHTA and CDR2 FQGTGA. V shed 5 bases and J shed 0 bases, with 13 bases lying between them. There are 15 residues in the CDR3. CDR3 residues: CASSEQSLSNYGYTF. DNA for the CDR3: TGTGCCAGCAGCGAACAGAGCCTGTCTAACTATGGCTACACCTTC.

This clonotype was recorded a few times. This chain joins TRBV6-5 and TRBJ1-1; D ambiguous. The germline CDR1 and CDR2 sequences are MNHEY and SVGAGI. Deletions cut 5 bases from V and 6 bases from J, with 10 bases between. The CDR3 is made up of 12 amino acids. DNA for the CDR3: TGTGCCAGCAGTCGAGGGTACGCTGAAGCTTTCTTT. It specifies CASSRGYAEAFF.

V and J are TRBV7-2 and TRBJ1-6; a weak D match, TRBD1 (5 bases). V shed 5 bases and J shed 7 bases, with 15 bases lying between them. CDR1 is SGHTA, CDR2 FQGNSA, per germline. There are 15 residues in the CDR3. The DNA for the CDR3 is TGTGCCAGCAGCCTCGCGGGACGGATCAATTCACCCCTCCACTTT. It is translated as CASSLAGRINSPLHF.

The table lists this clonotype with many counts. The gene calls are TRBV20-1 and TRBJ2-5; perhaps TRBD2 as D (5 bases). The CDR3 contains 12 residues. V was pared by 6 bases and J by 4 bases, with 12 bases between. Germline loops: CDR1 DFQATT, CDR2 SNEGSKA (reference sequence). CDR3 coding DNA: TGCAGTGCCCGAATGGCGGGAGAGACCCAGTACTTC. Translating gives CSARMAGETQYF.

This clonotype was recorded a few times. The chain joins TRBV12-3 or TRBV12-4 to TRBJ1-1, with D possibly TRBD1 on 6 matching bases. This CDR3 comprises 14 residues. Trimming pared 9 bases from V and 0 bases from J, leaving 14 bases between. CDR3 sequence: CARRTAPMNTEAFF. CDR3 nucleotide sequence: TGTGCCAGAAGGACAGCCCCGATGAACACTGAAGCTTTCTTT.

This clonotype has ten or more counts. The chain combines TRBV6-5 with TRBJ2-7; D is uncertain. The germline CDR1 and CDR2 sequences are MNHEY and SVGAGI. This CDR3 region has 11 residues. Trimming removed 7 bases from V and 9 bases from J, with 13 bases in between. DNA for the CDR3: TGTGCCAGCACCCCCGGATCGGTGCAGTACTTC. Its protein product is CASTPGSVQYF.

Regarding this clonotype: One end of the junction does not line up with germline, which may come from a read error. V gene TRBV5-1 combines with J gene TRBJ1-2, with D tentatively TRBD1 (6 bases). This CDR3 comprises 12 residues. Germline V gives CDR1 SGHRS, CDR2 YFSETQ. The chain's CDR3 is CANSTGSDGYTF. The CDR3 DNA is TGCGCCAACAGCACAGGGTCCGATGGCTACACCTTC.

The V and J genes are TRBV11-2 and TRBJ2-7, with a tentative D call TRBD1 (6 bases). V shed 1 base and J shed 2 bases, with 9 bases lying between them. CDR1 SGHAT and CDR2 FQNNGV come from the germline V gene. The CDR3 has 14 amino acids. CDR3 amino acids: CASSLAGVAYEQYF. In nucleotides, the CDR3 is TGTGCCAGCAGCTTAGCAGGGGTAGCCTACGAGCAGTACTTC.

The genes are TRBV6-2 or TRBV6-3 and TRBJ2-7; D unresolved. V was pared by 0 bases and J by 2 bases, with 17 bases between. The CDR3 totals 17 residues. Per germline, CDR1 MNHEY and CDR2 SVGEGT. This CDR3 is CASSYSRTRAKTYEQYF. CDR3 DNA sequence: TGTGCCAGCAGTTACTCACGGACGCGAGCGAAAACCTACGAGCAGTACTTC.

This clonotype was found many times. The chain combines TRBV3-1 with TRBJ2-3, with D hard to call. Germline V gene data show CDR1 as LGHDT and CDR2 as YNNKEL (reference sequence). This CDR3 spans 14 amino acids. The V and J ends lost 1 base and 8 bases respectively, with 13 bases between them. The CDR3 DNA follows: TGTGCCAGCAGCCAAGTTGGAAGATTGTTTACGCAGTATTTT. Its translation is CASSQVGRLFTQYF.

For the CDR3, the DNA is TGTGCCAGCAGTTTATCGGGCTTAGGCGGAGGTGAAGCTTTCTTT. It yields the protein CASSLSGLGGGEAFF. This chain uses TRBV27 with TRBJ1-1; D unresolved. V lost 0 bases and J 7 bases, leaving 15 bases between the germline ends. Germline V gene sequence: CDR1 MNHEY, CDR2 SMNVEV (reference sequence). The CDR3 has 15 amino acids.

This chain connects TRBV7-9 to TRBJ2-2; 8 bases map to TRBD1. Germline trimming cut 2 bases from V and 7 bases from J; bases unmatched to any gene: 6. Germline V gene data show CDR1 as SEHNR and CDR2 as FQNEAQ (reference sequence). The CDR3 consists of 15 residues. In nucleotides, the CDR3 is TGTGCCAGCAGCTTACAGGCGGGGACAGGCGGGGAGCTGTTTTTT. It specifies CASSLQAGTGGELFF.

A remark on this clonotype: A read error may account for a junction end that differs from germline. The J gene is TRBJ1-5, the V gene TRBV28; D remains ambiguous. The germline gives CDR1 MDHEN, CDR2 SYDVKM. The CDR3 runs 14 residues. CDR3 loop: CVSNQPLGGQPQHF. DNA for the CDR3: TGTGTCAGCAACCAGCCCCTGGGAGGTCAGCCCCAGCATTTT.

This clonotype was seen many times. The chain combines TRBV20-1 with TRBJ2-3; 7 positions agree with TRBD2. The germline gives CDR1 DFQATT, CDR2 SNEGSKA (reference sequence). The CDR3 consists of 13 residues. V was clipped by 2 bases and J by 2 bases; unmatched bases: 1. The CDR3 coding sequence is TGCAGTGCTAGACTAGCGGACACAGATACGCAGTATTTT. It encodes CSARLADTDTQYF.